The 5 T cell receptor beta chains below come from one sample, sequenced in a study of shared clonotypes between healthy human individuals. Profiled with immunoSEQ multiplex PCR; TCRdb holds only in-frame clones, not every one. The table includes approximately 530,000 clones, 95% to 96% detected once. Input material: naive CD4+ T cells sorted from blood. Subset described: CD45RA+ positively selected. Source of these receptors: a woman aged 25 to 39 in good health.

V and J are TRBV18 and TRBJ2-1; possibly TRBD2 for D (5 bases). Germline CDR1 is KGHSH and CDR2 is LQKENI. The CDR3 spans 13 residues. Trimming left V 3 bases short and J 10 bases short, with 13 bases between. The CDR3 region has the DNA TGTGCCAGCTCACCCGGGATAGTTGCCGAGCAGTTCTTC. This codes for CASSPGIVAEQFF.

The gene calls are TRBV7-9 and TRBJ2-5; 7 positions agree with TRBD2. The end of the DNA aligns better with TRBJ2-7, so the J call may be wrong. This CDR3 is 15 amino acids long. Germline CDR1 SEHNR, CDR2 FQNEAQ (reference sequence). DNA of the CDR3: TGTGCCAGCAGCCCGTTAGGAGGGAGGGCAGGCGAGCAGTACTTC. It translates to CASSPLGGRAGEQYF.

V is TRBV7-9 and J is TRBJ2-5; TRBD1 matches at 9 bases. The CDR3 is made up of 13 amino acids. The trim removed 5 bases at V and 5 bases at J, leaving 3 bases unmatched. CDR1 is SEHNR, CDR2 FQNEAQ, per germline (reference sequence). CDR3 amino acids: CASSPGQGETQYF. CDR3 DNA: TGTGCCAGCAGCCCGGGACAGGGTGAGACCCAGTACTTC.

This chain connects TRBV18 to TRBJ1-1; TRBD1 agrees at 7 bases. The CDR3 has 15 residues. Germline V CDR1 and CDR2: KGHSH, LQKENI. V shed 3 bases and J 1 base; nucleotides not matched to a gene: 5. The CDR3 DNA reads as TGTGCCAGCTCACCGCAAGGGGGCGCGAACACTGAAGCTTTCTTT. Residues: CASSPQGGANTEAFF.

The chain is built from TRBV5-4 and TRBJ2-5, with D perhaps matching TRBD2 (6 bases). Judging by the DNA end, TRBJ2-7 fits better; the J call may be wrong. This CDR3 is 16 amino acids long. The germline gives CDR1 SGHNT, CDR2 YYREEE (reference sequence). The CDR3 region is CASSLAEGSGIYEQYF. DNA of the CDR3: TGTGCCAGCAGCTTGGCGGAGGGTAGCGGCATTTACGAGCAGTACTTC.